Below are 9 T cell receptor beta chains sequenced from a single sample in a study of blood T cell repertoires in COVID-19. Clones were read by immunoSEQ multiplex PCR, and TCRdb kept only the in-frame ones, dropping some. The data show a few hundred thousand clones, about nine tenths seen once. Sequencing used PBMCs or T cells enriched from blood (not recorded which). All receptors come from a woman in her 30s who had been exposed to COVID-19.

This clone appeared a single time. J is TRBJ2-3 and V is TRBV7-3, with TRBD2 matching 13 bases. J gave up 3 bases and V 2 bases, and 2 bases lay outside the gene matches. Germline loops: CDR1 SGHTA, CDR2 FQGTGA. This CDR3 is built from 16 residues. The CDR3 sequence: CASSLGGLAGTDTQYF. The CDR3 DNA reads as TGTGCCAGCAGCTTAGGGGGACTAGCGGGAACAGATACGCAGTATTTT.

CDR3 residues: CAWSDLGGTDTQYF. The CDR3 DNA sequence: TGTGCCTGGAGTGACCTGGGAGGGACAGATACGCAGTATTTT. The genes are TRBV30 and TRBJ2-3; TRBD2 matches at 7 bases. Unmatched junction bases numbered 4, after V lost 1 base and J lost 3 bases. There are 14 residues in the CDR3. CDR1 and CDR2 from the germline V gene are GTSNPN and SVGIG (reference sequence).

V usage is TRBV15 and J usage is TRBJ1-3; TRBD1 is a possible D gene (6 bases). The CDR3 length is 15 residues. V was shortened by 0 bases and J by 4 bases, with 10 bases between the two germline ends. Germline assignment: CDR1 LNHNV and CDR2 YYDKDF (reference sequence). The CDR3 DNA reads as TGTGCCACCAGCAGAGATCAAACAGGGGGAAACACCATATATTTT. Encoded protein: CATSRDQTGGNTIYF.

The chain couples TRBV30 to TRBJ2-2, with a possible D match to TRBD1 (6 bases). The germline V and J ends were trimmed by 4 bases and 4 bases, with 13 bases remaining between them. The CDR3 spans 14 residues. The germline gives CDR1 GTSNPN, CDR2 SVGIG (reference sequence). The CDR3 DNA is TGTGCCTGGACCGGGACAAGACCCACCGGGGAGCTGTTTTTT. It encodes CAWTGTRPTGELFF.

The gene calls are TRBV28 and TRBJ2-7; 10 bases match TRBD2. From germline, CDR1 is MDHEN and CDR2 SYDVKM. This CDR3 is built from 16 residues. Unmatched junction bases numbered 4, after V lost 2 bases and J lost 0 bases. The CDR3 coding sequence is TGTGCCAGCAGTTTACCCGCTAGCGGGGGCTCCTACGAGCAGTACTTC. Amino acids: CASSLPASGGSYEQYF.

This chain uses TRBV18 with TRBJ1-1; unclear D gene. The ends were cut back, 2 bases at V and 1 base at J, with 11 bases in the middle. Germline V CDR1 and CDR2: KGHSH, LQKENI. The CDR3 totals 15 residues. The CDR3 region has the DNA TGTGCCAGCTCACCAGTGCCTTCGGGGAACACTGAAGCTTTCTTT. It encodes CASSPVPSGNTEAFF. Full variable domain (outside the CDR3, taken from reference TRBV18 and TRBJ1-1): NAGVMQNPRHLVRRRGQEARLRCSPMKGHSHVYWYRQLPEEGLKFMVYLQKENIIDESGMPKERFSAEFPKEGPSILRIQQVVRGDSAAYFCASSPVPSGNTEAFFGQGTRLTVV.

J is TRBJ1-5 and V is TRBV28, with D hard to call. The CDR3 runs to 14 residues. The germline V gene has CDR1 MDHEN and CDR2 SYDVKM. Deletions cut 5 bases from V and 2 bases from J, with 10 bases between. CDR3 nucleotides: TGTGCCAGCAGTCCCCTAGAGGGCAATCAGCCCCAGCATTTT. Amino acid sequence: CASSPLEGNQPQHF.

The J gene is TRBJ2-3, the V gene TRBV12-3 or TRBV12-4; possible D gene TRBD1, 6 bases. There are 13 residues in the CDR3. Trimming removed 8 bases at V and 1 base at J, with 10 bases between. The CDR3 DNA reads as TGTGCCAGCTCGGCAGGGGGCACAGATACGCAGTATTTT. This encodes CASSAGGTDTQYF.

This chain joins TRBV3-1 (or the pseudogene TRBV3-2) and TRBJ2-1; 11 bases are shared with TRBD2. The CDR3 is 16 amino acids. V was clipped by 4 bases and J by 4 bases; unmatched bases: 6. Germline-derived CDR1 and CDR2 are LGHDT and YNNKEL (reference sequence). CDR3 region: CASSPSGTSGYNEQFF. The CDR3 bases are TGTGCCAGCAGCCCCAGTGGGACTAGCGGTTACAATGAGCAGTTCTTC.